Each of the 3 T cell receptor beta chains below was sequenced from the same sample in a study of blood T cells in healthy people across ages. A second roughly 6 to 11 cycle PCR used barcoded and J-beta primers. In TCRdb, the 5' RACE reads were re-called with MiXCR into one record per CDR3 protein. The profile shows around 600,000 distinct CDR3 sequences, around 48% of them singletons. Material: blood. Receptors originate from a man older than 75 in good health.

J is TRBJ2-3 and V is TRBV10-3; D might be TRBD2 (6 bases). The CDR3 length is 12 residues. V lost 6 bases and J lost 4, with 8 bases in between. Germline CDR1 reads ENHRY; CDR2 reads SYGVKD. CDR3 loop: CAIREGADTQYF. CDR3 nucleotides: TGTGCCATCAGGGAGGGTGCAGATACGCAGTATTTT.

This clonotype was counted only a few times. V and J are TRBV4-2 and TRBJ2-1; 14 nucleotides align to TRBD2. The CDR3 totals 15 residues. Trimming cost V 7 bases and J 12 bases; bases outside gene matches: 11. CDR1 and CDR2 from the germline V gene are LGHNA and YNFKEQ. DNA for the CDR3: TGTGCCAGCACTCCGGGACTAGCGGGAGACGGGCGGCAGTTCTTC. Translating it yields CASTPGLAGDGRQFF.

The chain has TRBV2 and TRBJ1-6; perhaps TRBD1 as D (6 bases). The V end lost 8 bases, the J end lost 9 bases, and 17 bases lay between the germline ends. The CDR3 is made up of 14 amino acids. The germline CDR1 and CDR2 sequences are SNHLY and FYNNEI. The CDR3 sequence: CASHSQGVTSPLHF. CDR3 in DNA: TGTGCCAGCCATTCACAGGGTGTAACTTCACCCCTCCACTTT.